This entry lists 22 T cell receptor beta chains sequenced from one sample in a study of cytomegalovirus exposure and HLA in healthy donors. The PCR used 60 Vbeta and 13 Jbeta primers. The method was immunoSEQ multiplex PCR; TCRdb's version includes in-frame clones alone and lacks a portion of them. Of around 170,000 clones listed, roughly 87% were seen once; the top ten hold about 0.5%. Source material: PBMCs. These receptors were taken from a woman aged 45 to 65 in good health and CMV-seronegative.

This clone was seen a few times. The V and J genes are TRBV10-3 and TRBJ2-3, with TRBD2 matching 9 bases. The ends lost 6 bases at V and 4 bases at J; junction bases unmatched: 14. Germline loops: CDR1 ENHRY, CDR2 SYGVKD. CDR3 length equals 17 residues. CDR3 DNA: TGTGCCATCAGGCCCCGTGGGGTAGCGGGGGCCGCAGATACGCAGTATTTT. It yields the protein CAIRPRGVAGAADTQYF.

This sequence joins TRBV7-3 and TRBJ2-6, with a tentative D call TRBD2 (5 bases). CDR1 and CDR2 (germline): SGHTA, FQGTGA. Deletions cut 5 bases from V and 7 bases from J, with 9 bases between. The CDR3 contains 13 residues. CDR3 protein: CASSQRRANVLTF. In nucleotides, the CDR3 is TGTGCCAGCAGCCAGCGGCGCGCCAACGTCCTGACTTTC.

The gene calls are TRBV5-1 and TRBJ1-5; 11 bases fit TRBD1. The CDR3 has 14 amino acids. With V trimmed by 4 bases and J by 6 bases, 3 bases remained unmatched. From germline, CDR1 is SGHRS and CDR2 YFSETQ. The CDR3 nucleotides are TGCGCCAGCAGCCTAGGGACAGGGGGTCAGCCCCAGCATTTT. This translates into CASSLGTGGQPQHF.

CDR3 nucleotides: TGTGCCAGCAGCTTAGGGGCAGGGGGCTTATACGAGCAGTACTTC. Translating gives CASSLGAGGLYEQYF. This chain connects TRBV11-2 to TRBJ2-7; 8 bases fit TRBD1. The length of the CDR3 is 15 residues. V shed 1 base, J shed 4 bases, and the junction held 6 bases outside the gene matches. Germline V gives CDR1 SGHAT, CDR2 FQNNGV.

The V gene is TRBV6-1, the J gene TRBJ1-4, with D possibly being TRBD1 (5 bases). The CDR3 covers 14 residues. Germline assignment: CDR1 MNHNS and CDR2 SASEGT. Trimming stripped 9 bases from V and 8 bases from J, with 19 bases between. The CDR3 coding sequence is TGTGCCAGACTGGAGAATGTAAGACAGGAAAAACTGTTTTTT. Translation gives CARLENVRQEKLFF.

The chain uses TRBV29-1 and TRBJ2-3, with D uncertain. Germline values: CDR1 SQVTM, CDR2 ANQGSEA. This CDR3 has 12 residues. Trimming shortened V by 4 bases and J by 0 bases, and 5 bases separated the two germline ends. This CDR3 reads CSVVASTDTQYF. The CDR3 nucleotides read TGCAGCGTTGTAGCTAGCACAGATACGCAGTATTTT.

The chain employs TRBV9 and TRBJ2-1; a possible D gene is TRBD2 (5 bases). Germline V gives CDR1 SGDLS, CDR2 YYNGEE. The CDR3 extends over 17 amino acids. Trimming cost V 6 bases and J 4 bases, with 23 bases left between them. This CDR3 reads CASTKYSASRRYNEQFF. The DNA for the CDR3 is TGTGCCAGCACCAAATACTCGGCTAGCAGAAGATACAATGAGCAGTTCTTC.

This sequence joins TRBV5-1 and TRBJ1-5; 7 bases are shared with TRBD1. The CDR3 sequence is 14 residues long. The germline V gene has CDR1 SGHRS and CDR2 YFSETQ. Trimming took 0 bases from V and 7 from J; bases not matched to a gene: 4. The CDR3 DNA sequence: TGCGCCAGCAGCTTGGCAACAGGGGAGCAGCCCCAGCATTTT. Translation: CASSLATGEQPQHF.

This chain uses TRBV28 with TRBJ2-3; 10 nucleotides agree with TRBD2. CDR1 is MDHEN, CDR2 SYDVKM, per germline. The CDR3 loop spans 17 amino acids. The junction had 11 bases not matched to a gene; V was cut back by 4 bases and J by 4 bases. The CDR3: CASSSIQSGRGADTQYF. The CDR3 nucleotides read TGTGCCAGCAGTTCTATCCAGAGCGGGAGGGGCGCAGATACGCAGTATTTT.

This chain links TRBV5-8 with TRBJ1-2; D gene uncertain. Germline loops: CDR1 SGHTS, CDR2 YDEGEE. V was shortened by 1 base and J by 5 bases, with 9 bases between the two germline ends. There are 13 residues in the CDR3. CDR3 sequence: CASSLTVNYGYTF. The CDR3 DNA reads as TGTGCCAGCAGCTTGACAGTCAATTATGGCTACACCTTC.

This clone was seen a handful of times. This chain uses TRBV7-3 with TRBJ2-2; 7 bases align to TRBD2. Germline values: CDR1 SGHTA, CDR2 FQGTGA. Trimming removed 3 bases from V and 9 bases from J; junction bases left unmatched: 4. This CDR3 region has 13 residues. In nucleotides, the CDR3 is TGTGCCAGCAGCTTGGGCGGGAGTAGGGAGCTGTTTTTT. Amino acids: CASSLGGSRELFF.

The V gene is TRBV7-2, the J gene TRBJ1-2, with 7 nucleotides matching TRBD1. V dropped 5 bases and J dropped 10; count of bases not matched to a gene: 7. Germline-derived CDR1 and CDR2 are SGHTA and FQGNSA. There are 12 residues in the CDR3. This chain's CDR3 is CASSLRDSSYTF. For the CDR3, the DNA is TGTGCCAGCAGCCTACGGGACAGCTCCTACACCTTC.

The chain combines TRBV29-1 with TRBJ2-5; maybe TRBD2 (5 bases). CDR3 length: 12 amino acids. V lost 2 bases and J 5 bases, leaving 9 bases between the germline ends. Germline CDR1 and CDR2: SQVTM and ANQGSEA. Here the CDR3 reads CSVENGGETQYF. The CDR3 nucleotides read TGCAGCGTTGAAAACGGCGGGGAGACCCAGTACTTC.

V is TRBV10-3 and J is TRBJ2-6, with 7 bases matching TRBD2. The CDR3 has 18 amino acids. Trimming at V came to 7 bases and at J to 0 bases, leaving 12 bases not matched to a gene. The germline V gene encodes CDR1 ENHRY and CDR2 SYGVKD. The CDR3 DNA reads as TGTGCCATCACCTCGAGTGGGGGGGTCGACTCTGGGGCCAACGTCCTGACTTTC. Translation: CAITSSGGVDSGANVLTF.

As DNA, the CDR3 is TGTGCCAGCAAACCACCCCCCGGGACAGAGCCTTCAGATACGCAGTATTTT. Translating it yields CASKPPPGTEPSDTQYF. V gene TRBV27 combines with J gene TRBJ2-3; 7 bases align to TRBD1. The germline CDR1 and CDR2 sequences are MNHEY and SMNVEV (reference sequence). The CDR3 has 17 residues. V dropped 7 bases and J dropped 4; count of bases not matched to a gene: 17.

This sequence joins TRBV4-2 and TRBJ2-1; TRBD2 matches 9 bases. This CDR3 contains 17 residues. CDR1 and CDR2 (germline): LGHNA, YNFKEQ. The V segment lost 3 bases and the J segment 4 bases; nucleotides outside the gene matches: 10. CDR3 residues: CASSQSGRFRRYNEQFF. The CDR3 nucleotides read TGTGCCAGCAGCCAGAGCGGGAGGTTTCGGAGATACAATGAGCAGTTCTTC.

The CDR3 reads CASSPLVGGGRSYEQYF. CDR3 nucleotide sequence: TGTGCCAGCTCACCACTCGTGGGGGGGGGACGCTCCTACGAGCAGTACTTC. V is TRBV18 and J is TRBJ2-7; 7 nucleotides match TRBD2. The CDR3 consists of 17 residues. The trim removed 1 base at V and 0 bases at J, leaving 9 bases unmatched. Germline V gives CDR1 KGHSH, CDR2 LQKENI.

The chain joins TRBV6-1 to TRBJ2-3, with TRBD2 identical over 12 bases. Germline values: CDR1 MNHNS, CDR2 SASEGT. The V gene end was trimmed by 1 base and the J gene end by 3 bases; junction bases not matched to a gene: 5. This CDR3 has 17 amino acids. The CDR3 nucleotides read TGTGCCAGCAGTGAAGTGGCTAGCGGGAGGGGAACAGATACGCAGTATTTT. Translating it yields CASSEVASGRGTDTQYF.

In this sample, this clone turned up a few times. Germline and junction disagree at one end, which may indicate a read error. J is TRBJ2-5 and V is TRBV7-9; 11 nucleotides align to TRBD2. This CDR3 spans 16 amino acids. Per the germline V gene, CDR1 is SEHNR and CDR2 is FQNEAQ (reference sequence). CDR3 coding DNA: TGTTCCAGCAGTCCCACCGGGACTAGCGGTGGAGAGACCCAGTACTTC. It specifies CSSSPTGTSGGETQYF.

The rearrangement joins TRBV11-3 to TRBJ2-5; D might be TRBD2 (5 bases). CDR1 and CDR2 (germline): SGHNT, YENEEA. V gave up 6 bases and J gave up 6 bases, with 11 bases separating them. The CDR3 spans 12 residues. The CDR3 spells CASSLALQTQYF. For the CDR3, the DNA is TGTGCCAGCAGTCTAGCTCTCCAGACCCAGTACTTC.

The V and J genes are TRBV27 and TRBJ1-1; perhaps TRBD1 as D (5 bases). Trimming shortened V by 8 bases and J by 4 bases, and 8 bases separated the two germline ends. The CDR3 runs to 11 residues. The germline CDR1 and CDR2 sequences are MNHEY and SMNVEV (reference sequence). DNA for the CDR3: TGTGCCAGCGCAGGGTCCACTGAAGCTTTCTTT. Translating it yields CASAGSTEAFF.

The chain has TRBV4-1 and TRBJ2-7; 8 bases are shared with TRBD2. Germline V gene data show CDR1 as MGHRA and CDR2 as YSYEKL. J was trimmed by 6 bases and V by 1 base; bases with no gene match: 14. The CDR3 totals 17 residues. The CDR3 is CASSQVVAGLFLGEQYF. In DNA form, the CDR3 reads TGCGCCAGCAGCCAAGTGGTAGCGGGGCTTTTCCTCGGCGAGCAGTACTTC.